The rows below give T cell receptor beta chains drawn from one sample of a study of T cell repertoires in cytomegalovirus infection. TCRdb processed the reads anew with MiXCR; each CDR3 protein has one entry. The table shows about 55,000 distinct CDR3 sequences, with over 15% occurring only once. For these receptors, no antigen is known. The sample in question was CD8+ T cells from cultured PBMCs, obtained from culture after CMV antigen stimulation. Every receptor here comes from a human donor in good health (CMV status not recorded). Some clones in this sample may be carry-over from other donors' samples. Both conserved end residues are part of each CDR3. Fields, in order: D gene, V gene, clone size, J gene, CDR3 protein, CDR3 DNA. A D gene is named only where the DNA matches it firmly. Clone size is not always given. Where it is, it says once, few, many or a class for expanded clones.

>-|TRBV4-2|many|TRBJ2-7
CASSQGATVSYEQYF
TGTGCCAGCAGCCAAGGTGCCACAGTCTCCTACGAGCAGTACTTC
>TRBD1|TRBV27|many|TRBJ2-7
CASSTREGQGAGGEQYF
TGTGCCAGCAGTACCCGAGAGGGACAGGGGGCGGGAGGGGAGCAGTACTTC
>-|TRBV6-5|-|TRBJ1-1
CASSYSSTGDAPEAFF
TGTGCCAGCAGTTACTCGAGTACGGGGGATGCGCCTGAAGCTTTCTTT
>TRBD2|TRBV7-2|few|TRBJ2-1
CASRLAGDNEQFF
TGTGCCAGCAGACTAGCGGGAGACAATGAGCAGTTCTTC
>TRBD1|TRBV6-1|-|TRBJ2-7
CASSRRQGVTYEQYF
TGTGCCAGCAGTAGACGACAGGGGGTAACCTACGAGCAGTACTTC
>-|TRBV6-5|-|TRBJ2-7
CASSYTRGEQYF
TGTGCCAGCAGTTACACTCGAGGAGAGCAGTACTTC
>-|TRBV7-2|-|TRBJ2-3
CASSSVRQADTQYF
TGTGCCAGCAGCTCAGTTCGACAGGCAGATACGCAGTATTTT
>TRBD2|TRBV2|-|TRBJ2-5
CASSALAGGQETQYF
TGTGCCAGCAGTGCTTTAGCGGGGGGGCAAGAGACCCAGTACTTC
>-|TRBV12-3/TRBV12-4|few|TRBJ2-7
CASAGGATYEQYF
TGTGCCAGTGCCGGAGGGGCTACCTACGAGCAGTACTTC
>TRBD1|TRBV7-2|-|TRBJ2-7
CASSVQGERYEQYF
TGTGCCAGCAGCGTCCAGGGGGAGCGGTACGAGCAGTACTTC
>TRBD1|TRBV11-1|-|TRBJ1-3
CASSRILGTASGNTIYF
TGTGCCAGCAGCCGGATCCTGGGGACAGCCTCTGGAAACACCATATATTTT
>-|TRBV7-9|few|TRBJ2-7
CASSDPYEQYF
TGTGCCAGCAGTGACCCCTACGAGCAGTACTTC
>-|TRBV6-6|few|TRBJ1-3
CASVAGNTIYF
TGTGCCAGCGTCGCTGGAAACACCATATATTTT
>TRBD1|TRBV14|-|TRBJ2-1
CASSQWQGAGNEQFF
TGTGCCAGCAGCCAATGGCAGGGGGCTGGGAATGAGCAGTTCTTC
>-|TRBV6-1|-|TRBJ1-5
CASNKDSNQPQHF
TGTGCCAGCAACAAAGATAGCAATCAGCCCCAGCATTTT
>-|TRBV7-2|few|TRBJ2-1
CASSLADRNNEQFF
TGTGCCAGCAGCTTAGCCGACCGGAACAATGAGCAGTTCTTC
>-|TRBV7-9|few|TRBJ2-1
CASSGDLSPHNEQFF
TGTGCCAGCAGCGGCGACCTATCACCCCACAATGAGCAGTTCTTC
>-|TRBV4-1|-|TRBJ2-1
CASSQDPDNEQFF
TGCGCCAGCAGCCAAGATCCGGACAATGAGCAGTTCTTC
>TRBD2|TRBV28|-|TRBJ2-1
CASSSVTSGSSYNEQFF
TGTGCCAGCAGTTCGGTGACTAGCGGGTCCTCCTACAATGAGCAGTTCTTC
>-|TRBV7-9|-|TRBJ2-3
CASSPPSGITDTQYF
TGTGCCAGCAGCCCCCCGAGCGGAATCACAGATACGCAGTATTTT
>TRBD1|TRBV6-2/TRBV6-3|few|TRBJ2-5
CASSYSERGLYQETQYF
TGTGCCAGCAGTTACTCGGAAAGGGGGCTGTACCAAGAGACCCAGTACTTC
>TRBD2|TRBV7-2|few|TRBJ2-1
CASSWLAGGPQEQFF
TGTGCCAGCAGCTGGCTAGCGGGGGGGCCTCAGGAGCAGTTCTTC
>-|TRBV14|few|TRBJ2-1
CASSPDRYNEQFF
TGTGCCAGCAGCCCCGACCGGTACAATGAGCAGTTCTTC
>-|TRBV6-5|few|TRBJ2-7
CASSYGGTYEQYF
TGTGCCAGCAGTTACGGGGGGACCTACGAGCAGTACTTC
>TRBD2|TRBV11-2|-|TRBJ2-3
CASSLRVAGDEADTQYF
TGTGCCAGCAGCTTACGGGTAGCGGGAGATGAAGCAGATACGCAGTATTTT
>TRBD2|TRBV10-3|few|TRBJ2-3
CATLGREGFTDTQYF
TGTGCCACCCTTGGGCGGGAGGGGTTCACAGATACGCAGTATTTT
>TRBD2|TRBV27|few|TRBJ2-7
CASSLTSGSYEQYF
TGTGCCAGCAGCTTGACTAGCGGGAGTTACGAGCAGTACTTC
>-|TRBV11-1|many|TRBJ2-1
CASSLDLATYNEQFF
TGTGCCAGCAGCTTAGACTTAGCGACCTACAATGAGCAGTTCTTC
>-|TRBV7-2|few|TRBJ2-7
CASSLGSGHSYEQYF
TGTGCCAGCAGCTTAGGATCGGGGCACTCCTACGAGCAGTACTTC
>-|TRBV7-6|-|TRBJ2-1
CASSLAPRKLSYNEQFF
TGTGCCAGCAGCTTAGCACCGCGAAAACTCTCCTACAATGAGCAGTTCTTC
>TRBD1|TRBV29-1|-|TRBJ1-1
CSVESDRDTEAFF
TGCAGCGTTGAGTCAGACAGGGACACTGAAGCTTTCTTT
>-|TRBV7-9|-|TRBJ1-2
CASSSTGRLFYGYTF
TGTGCCAGCAGCTCCACAGGGAGATTATTCTATGGCTACACCTTC
>-|TRBV6-2/TRBV6-3|-|TRBJ1-2
CASSRPNYGYTF
TGTGCCAGCAGTCGTCCCAACTATGGCTACACCTTC
>-|TRBV25-1|few|TRBJ2-1
CASSDPTGYNEQFF
TGTGCCAGCAGTGACCCAACAGGATACAATGAGCAGTTCTTC
>TRBD1|TRBV20-1|-|TRBJ2-7
CSARGQGSRRGHEQYF
TGCAGTGCTAGAGGACAGGGCTCCCGCCGGGGCCACGAGCAGTACTTC
>TRBD1|TRBV7-2|few|TRBJ2-7
CASSPAGGVYEQYF
TGTGCCAGCAGCCCCGCAGGGGGAGTCTACGAGCAGTACTTC
>TRBD1|TRBV7-6|-|TRBJ2-1
CASSFRDSSYNEQFF
TGTGCCAGCAGCTTCCGGGACAGCTCCTACAATGAGCAGTTCTTC
>-|TRBV6-2/TRBV6-3|-|TRBJ2-7
CASSYSGGSRNEQYF
TGTGCCAGCAGTTACAGTGGCGGGTCTAGGAACGAGCAGTACTTC
>-|TRBV27|-|TRBJ1-2
CASKTGRYYGYTF
TGTGCCAGCAAGACCGGACGGTACTATGGCTACACCTTC